This TCR beta chain was sequenced in a study of identical twins. Every one of the donors was a healthy Caucasian. TCRdb redid the calling of the 5' RACE reads with MiXCR, one entry per CDR3 protein. The sample includes over 250,000 distinct CDR3 sequences, over 8.5% of them seen just once. Germline V gene lookup returns CDR1 DFQATT and CDR2 SNEGSKA (reference sequence). The CDR3 covers 15 residues. J was trimmed by 3 bases and V by 4 bases; bases with no gene match: 8. The study's findings and limits: Out-of-frame alpha sequences common to twins were enriched for low generation probability. Abundant beta clonotypes from cord blood had fewer insertions, unlike memory repertoires, which showed none.

This clonotype was observed many times. Its antigen is undetermined. The same sample was also studied in work on yellow fever vaccine responses in identical twins.

The chain has TRBV20-1 and TRBJ2-4, with 8 positions matching TRBD2. The TCR sequence derives from a woman aged 18-30 years in good health. The sequenced sample consisted of CD8+ T cells sorted from blood. The CDR3 sequence: CSATRGGRGKNIQYF. The CDR3 region has the DNA TGCAGTGCTACACGGGGGGGGAGAGGCAAAAACATTCAGTACTTC.